The 7 T cell receptor beta chains below come from one sample, sequenced in a study of T cell responses to AZD1222 COVID-19 vaccine. Clones were sequenced by immunoSEQ multiplex PCR, and TCRdb holds only the in-frame ones, with some missing. The table has 140,000 to 150,000 clones, 85% to 95% seen once. The sample here was peripheral blood, taken after recovery from COVID-19. The receptors originated from an adult who had recovered from COVID-19.

The rearrangement joins TRBV14 to TRBJ1-2; TRBD1 agrees at 7 bases. Looked up from germline, CDR1 is SGHDN and CDR2 is FVKESK. This CDR3 contains 15 residues. V lost 4 bases and J lost 0; bases outside the gene matches: 5. This chain's CDR3 is CASSPTGAANYGYTF. CDR3 coding DNA: TGTGCCAGCAGCCCTACAGGGGCAGCTAACTATGGCTACACCTTC.

In DNA form, the CDR3 reads TGTGCCAGCAGCTTAGTTGCGGGGCCTCAAGAGACCCAGTACTTC. It yields the protein CASSLVAGPQETQYF. The chain uses TRBV5-4 and TRBJ2-5; possibly TRBD2 for D (6 bases). The V gene lost 2 bases and the J gene lost 2 bases, with 13 bases spanning the gap. Germline CDR1 and CDR2: SGHNT and YYREEE (reference sequence). The CDR3 spans 15 residues.

V is TRBV28 and J is TRBJ1-2; 10 bases align to TRBD1. The germline gives CDR1 MDHEN, CDR2 SYDVKM. J was trimmed by 7 bases and V by 5 bases; bases with no gene match: 7. This CDR3 spans 14 amino acids. The CDR3 sequence is CASSPGTGVRGYTF. The DNA of the CDR3 is TGTGCCAGCAGTCCCGGGACAGGGGTACGTGGCTACACCTTC.

The rearrangement uses TRBV30 and TRBJ2-4; D may be TRBD1 (5 bases). V was pared by 1 base and J by 5 bases, with 24 bases between. The germline V gene encodes CDR1 GTSNPN and CDR2 SVGIG (reference sequence). This CDR3 has 18 amino acids. The CDR3 nucleotides read TGTGCCTGGAGTGCCCGCCCGATGGTAGGGGTCGGCGAAAACATTCAGTACTTC. It specifies CAWSARPMVGVGENIQYF.

CDR3: CASSETHRVMGETQYF. The CDR3 DNA sequence: TGCGCCAGCAGCGAGACCCACAGGGTAATGGGAGAGACCCAGTACTTC. V usage is TRBV4-1 and J usage is TRBJ2-5; D may be TRBD1 (6 bases). Trimming left V 5 bases short and J 4 bases short, with 20 bases between. The germline CDR1 and CDR2 sequences are MGHRA and YSYEKL. This CDR3 contains 16 residues.

V and J are TRBV29-1 and TRBJ1-1, with D unclear. The CDR3 is 12 residues long. CDR1 is SQVTM and CDR2 is ANQGSEA in the germline V gene. V shed 4 bases and J shed 0 bases, with 6 bases lying between them. The CDR3 loop is CSVARMNTEAFF. The CDR3 nucleotides are TGCAGCGTTGCCCGAATGAACACTGAAGCTTTCTTT. Looking up the rest from reference TRBV29-1 and TRBJ1-1 gives the full variable domain: SAVISQKPSRDICQRGTSLTIQCQVDSQVTMMFWYRQQPGQSLTLIATANQGSEATYESGFVIDKFPISRPNLTFSTLTVSNMSPEDSSIYLCSVARMNTEAFFGQGTRLTVV.

This clone was detected only once. The V call is TRBV7-6, the J call TRBJ1-6; 8 bases align to TRBD1. Unmatched junction bases numbered 10, after V lost 5 bases and J lost 10 bases. The CDR3 has 15 amino acids. Germline CDR1 SGHVS, CDR2 FNYEAQ. The CDR3 DNA sequence: TGTGCCAGCAGCCTAGGACAGGGCCCCGACTCACCCCTCCACTTT. Amino acid sequence: CASSLGQGPDSPLHF.